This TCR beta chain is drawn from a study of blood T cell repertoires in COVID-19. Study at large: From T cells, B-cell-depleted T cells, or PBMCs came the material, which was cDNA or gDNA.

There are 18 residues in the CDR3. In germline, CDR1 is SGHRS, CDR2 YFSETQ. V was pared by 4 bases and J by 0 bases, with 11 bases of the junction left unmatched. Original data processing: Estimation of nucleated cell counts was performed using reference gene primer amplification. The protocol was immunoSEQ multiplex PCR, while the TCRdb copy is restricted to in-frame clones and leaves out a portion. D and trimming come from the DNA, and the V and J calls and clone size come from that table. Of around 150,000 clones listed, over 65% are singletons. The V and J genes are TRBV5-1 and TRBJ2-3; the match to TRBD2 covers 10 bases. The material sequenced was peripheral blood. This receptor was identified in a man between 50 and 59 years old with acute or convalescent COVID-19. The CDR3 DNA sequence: TGCGCCAGCAGCCTGGCCGCACTAGCGGGACTTAGCACAGATACGCAGTATTTT. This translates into CASSLAALAGLSTDTQYF.